This TCR beta chain is from a study of human versus mouse CDR3 diversity and MHC coevolution. About the study: immunoSEQ was reported to reach one in 200,000 T cells sensitivity.

This table comes from immunoSEQ multiplex PCR, and its TCRdb copy is limited to in-frame clones, with some not included. The sample lists 50,000 to 65,000 clones; 94% were seen once. Trimming pared 5 bases from V and 15 bases from J, leaving 19 bases between. Looked up from germline, CDR1 is LGHNT and CDR2 is FRNRAP. This CDR3 contains 13 residues. Naive CD4 T cells, CD45RO-negative and CD62L-positive, were flow-sorted from PBMCs. Findings of the study overall: Humans had the largest estimated TCR beta repertoire, about 1.6 million clonotypes. Among all groups, two of three human donors showed least clonal inequality.

Notes on this clone: Its antigen remains unidentified.

Material: naive CD4+ T cells from blood. The sample's subset: CD45RO-negative CD62L-positive naive CD4 T cells. The TCR was taken from a person aged 55 to 69 in good health. V and J are TRBV12-5 and TRBJ2-2; maybe TRBD1 (5 bases). The DNA for the CDR3 is TGTGCTAGTGGTCCCGGTGTGGACATCGGCGTGTTTTTT. Amino acids: CASGPGVDIGVFF. Filled out from reference TRBV12-5 and TRBJ2-2, the complete variable domain reads DARVTQTPRHKVTEMGQEVTMRCQPILGHNTVFWYRQTMMQGLELLAYFRNRAPLDDSGMPKDRFSAEMPDATLATLKIQPSEPRDSAVYFCASGPGVDIGVFFGEGSRLTVL.